The next 25 T cell receptor beta chains were all read from a single sample in a study of blood T cells in healthy people across ages. Alongside a J-beta primer mix, a sample-barcoded 5' primer served in a second PCR lasting about 6 to 12 cycles. From the 5' RACE reads, TCRdb called clonotypes with MiXCR, one entry per CDR3 protein. The sample has approximately 800,000 distinct CDR3 sequences, roughly 25% seen once. These data were likewise used in another study, on T cells of mothers and their children.

Sequenced material: blood. The receptors come from a boy between 10 and 17 years old in good health.

In this sample, this clonotype turned up a few times. In DNA, the CDR3 is TGCAGCGTTGTCTCGTCCCAGACATCAGGGGGGATAAGTAAGACCCAGTACTTC. It translates to CSVVSSQTSGGISKTQYF. This chain uses TRBV29-1 with TRBJ2-5; perhaps TRBD1 as D (7 bases). This CDR3 has 18 amino acids. Trimming cost V 4 bases and J 6 bases, with 30 bases left between them. Germline CDR1 reads SQVTM; CDR2 reads ANQGSEA.

V usage is TRBV7-9 and J usage is TRBJ2-7; 9 bases align to TRBD2. Unmatched junction bases numbered 6, after V lost 5 bases and J lost 1 base. Germline assignment: CDR1 SEHNR and CDR2 FQNEAQ (reference sequence). The CDR3 has 15 amino acids. The CDR3 sequence is CASSRSGGASYEQYF. The DNA of the CDR3 is TGTGCCAGCAGCCGTAGCGGGGGAGCGTCCTACGAGCAGTACTTC.

A few counts support this clonotype. This chain connects TRBV5-1 to TRBJ1-2; D is unresolved. CDR3 size: 13 residues. Trimming stripped 4 bases from V and 2 bases from J, with 9 bases between. Germline values: CDR1 SGHRS, CDR2 YFSETQ. The CDR3 nucleotides are TGCGCCAGCAGCAAGGGAGAGAACTATGGCTACACCTTC. Its translation: CASSKGENYGYTF.

A remark on this clonotype: One end of the junction varies from germline; a read error may be responsible. The rearrangement links TRBV19 to TRBJ2-4; D not certain. This CDR3 has 13 amino acids. From germline, CDR1 is LNHDA and CDR2 SQIVND (reference sequence). CDR3 sequence: CASNAGAKDIQYF. The CDR3 DNA follows: TGTGCCAGTAATGCAGGAGCCAAAGACATTCAGTACTTC.

In this sample, this clonotype turned up a few times. The chain combines TRBV29-1 with TRBJ1-2; 8 bases match TRBD1. The CDR3 loop spans 13 amino acids. V was clipped by 4 bases and J by 6 bases; unmatched bases: 7. The germline V gene has CDR1 SQVTM and CDR2 ANQGSEA. The CDR3 loop is CSVVRSTGDGYTF. The CDR3 nucleotides are TGCAGCGTTGTACGGTCGACAGGGGATGGCTACACCTTC.

V and J are TRBV30 and TRBJ2-7; D not certain. The closer fit of TRBJ2-1 to the DNA end suggests the J call may be wrong. Looked up from germline, CDR1 is GTSNPN and CDR2 is SVGIG (reference sequence). CDR3 length equals 13 residues. Here the CDR3 DNA reads TGTGCCTGGACCCTACTGGGCTACAATGAGCAGTTCTTC. Its protein is CAWTLLGYNEQFF.

The chain employs TRBV15 and TRBJ1-1, with TRBD1 as a possible D gene (5 bases). With 2 bases removed from V and 6 bases from J, the gap between germline ends came to 19 bases. CDR1 and CDR2 from the germline V gene are LNHNV and YYDKDF (reference sequence). This CDR3 is built from 16 residues. The CDR3 loop reads CATSRLPRVVFPEAFF. CDR3 bases: TGTGCCACCAGCAGATTGCCCAGGGTGGTTTTCCCTGAAGCTTTCTTT.

V gene TRBV12-3 or TRBV12-4 combines with J gene TRBJ2-3, with 8 bases matching TRBD2. J was trimmed by 6 bases and V by 3 bases; bases with no gene match: 5. This CDR3 contains 14 residues. The CDR3 sequence is CASSFQRGSDTQYF. The DNA of the CDR3 is TGTGCCAGCAGTTTTCAGCGGGGGAGCGATACGCAGTATTTT.

This clonotype was seen only a few times. CDR3 coding DNA: TGTGCCAGCAGCCAAGAGACCGGGCCCTATGGCTACACCTTC. Translated, it gives CASSQETGPYGYTF. The chain recombines TRBV3-1 with TRBJ1-2; D call uncertain. The CDR3 is made up of 14 amino acids. V lost 0 bases and J lost 4, with 9 bases in between. Germline V gene data show CDR1 as LGHDT and CDR2 as YNNKEL (reference sequence). The full variable domain, its missing parts supplied by reference TRBV3-1 and TRBJ1-2, is DTAVSQTPKYLVTQMGNDKSIKCEQNLGHDTMYWYKQDSKKFLKIMFSYNNKELIINETVPNRFSPKSPDKAHLNLHINSLELGDSAVYFCASSQETGPYGYTFGSGTRLTVV.

V is TRBV10-3 and J is TRBJ1-1; D possibly corresponds to TRBD1 (6 bases). This CDR3 region has 14 residues. CDR1 ENHRY and CDR2 SYGVKD come from the germline V gene. Trimming shortened V by 4 bases and J by 5 bases, and 14 bases separated the two germline ends. CDR3 nucleotide sequence: TGTGCCATCAGTGCCGGTCGAAGGGGGACTGAAGCTTTCTTT. Translation: CAISAGRRGTEAFF.

CDR3 nucleotides: TGTGCCAGCAGCTTAGGCCCCGAGGGGAGAGCTTTCTTT. This translates into CASSLGPEGRAFF. The rearrangement uses TRBV7-9 and TRBJ1-1; D is perhaps TRBD1 (5 bases). Germline assignment: CDR1 SEHNR and CDR2 FQNEAQ (reference sequence). The CDR3 has 13 residues. V gave up 1 base and J gave up 10 bases, with 13 bases separating them. The complete variable domain, with remaining parts taken from reference TRBV7-9 and TRBJ1-1, reads DTGVSQNPRHKITKRGQNVTFRCDPISEHNRLYWYRQTLGQGPEFLTYFQNEAQLEKSRLLSDRFSAERPKGSFSTLEIQRTEQGDSAMYLCASSLGPEGRAFFGQGTRLTVV.

In its sample, this clonotype was seen a few times. The rearrangement uses TRBV7-2 and TRBJ2-3; no firm D call. Germline V gene data show CDR1 as SGHTA and CDR2 as FQGNSA. This CDR3 has 15 residues. V was shortened by 5 bases and J by 6 bases, with 18 bases between the two germline ends. CDR3 sequence reads: CASSPSPALGDTQYF. The CDR3 region has the DNA TGTGCCAGCAGCCCCTCTCCCGCACTCGGGGATACGCAGTATTTT.

This sequence joins TRBV29-1 and TRBJ2-4; D possibly corresponds to TRBD2 (6 bases). This CDR3 is built from 14 residues. Germline lookup yields CDR1 SQVTM and CDR2 ANQGSEA. V was shortened by 6 bases and J by 1 base, with 13 bases between the two germline ends. The CDR3 sequence: CSVLQDYAKNIQYF. In DNA form, the CDR3 reads TGCAGCGTGCTACAGGACTACGCCAAAAACATTCAGTACTTC. Full variable domain (rest looked up from reference TRBV29-1 and TRBJ2-4): SAVISQKPSRDICQRGTSLTIQCQVDSQVTMMFWYRQQPGQSLTLIATANQGSEATYESGFVIDKFPISRPNLTFSTLTVSNMSPEDSSIYLCSVLQDYAKNIQYFGAGTRLSVL.

V gene TRBV13 combines with J gene TRBJ2-7, with 9 bases that match TRBD2. Germline lookup yields CDR1 PRHDT and CDR2 FYEKMQ (reference sequence). The CDR3 is 14 residues long. After removal of 6 bases from V and 2 bases from J, the junction contained 5 bases not matched to a gene. CDR3 nucleotides: TGTGCCAGCAGGAAGAGCGGGGGGACCTACGAGCAGTACTTC. This encodes CASRKSGGTYEQYF.

The J gene is TRBJ2-3, the V gene TRBV4-2, with 10 nucleotides matching TRBD2. The length of the CDR3 is 16 residues. Germline-derived CDR1 and CDR2 are LGHNA and YNFKEQ. J was trimmed by 2 bases and V by 3 bases; bases with no gene match: 5. The CDR3 DNA sequence: TGTGCCAGCAGCCAGGGGGGACTAGCGCCCACAGATACGCAGTATTTT. Translated, it gives CASSQGGLAPTDTQYF.

The chain links TRBV5-6 to TRBJ1-4; no clear D gene. The V end lost 1 base, the J end lost 2 bases, and 6 bases lay between the germline ends. The CDR3 contains 14 residues. In germline, CDR1 is SGHDT, CDR2 YYEEEE. The CDR3: CASSLRRTNEKLFF. The CDR3 region has the DNA TGTGCCAGCAGCTTGCGGAGGACTAATGAAAAACTGTTTTTT.

This clonotype was observed a handful of times. The gene calls are TRBV10-3 and TRBJ2-3; TRBD2 might be the D (6 bases). CDR3 length equals 15 residues. Trimming took 6 bases from V and 0 from J, leaving 13 bases between them. Germline CDR1 ENHRY, CDR2 SYGVKD. The CDR3 DNA is TGTGCCATCAGATGGGGGGAAACTAGCACAGATACGCAGTATTTT. Its translation: CAIRWGETSTDTQYF.

The J gene is TRBJ1-2, the V gene TRBV20-1; 8 bases align to TRBD1. The germline CDR1 and CDR2 sequences are DFQATT and SNEGSKA (reference sequence). V gave up 0 bases and J gave up 4 bases; unmatched junction bases: 7. The length of the CDR3 is 15 residues. Here the CDR3 reads CSARDPRTGPYGYTF. The DNA for the CDR3 is TGCAGTGCTAGAGATCCCAGGACAGGGCCCTATGGCTACACCTTC.

The chain has TRBV28 and TRBJ2-6; 12 bases agree with TRBD1. This CDR3 has 16 amino acids. Per germline, CDR1 MDHEN and CDR2 SYDVKM. J lost 2 bases, V lost 10 bases, and 6 bases had no gene match. CDR3 DNA sequence: TGTGCCACCGAGGGACAGGGGGCGACTGGGGCCAACGTCCTGACTTTC. Its protein product is CATEGQGATGANVLTF.

A few counts support this clonotype. The V call is TRBV10-3, the J call TRBJ2-7; D possibly corresponds to TRBD1 (6 bases). The DNA end favors TRBJ2-1, so the J call may be wrong. This CDR3 is 14 amino acids long. CDR1 is ENHRY and CDR2 is SYGVKD in the germline V gene. The CDR3 loop is CAIGGQGDYNEQFF. As DNA, the CDR3 is TGTGCCATCGGGGGCCAAGGGGACTACAATGAGCAGTTCTTC.

This clonotype was seen only once. Relative to the germline gene, one junction end is altered; a read error may explain this. The CDR3 here is CASSSQWTVNYGSTF. The CDR3 DNA is TGTGCCAGCAGCTCACAATGGACGGTTAACTATGGCTCCACCTTC. The rearrangement joins TRBV7-8 to TRBJ1-2; D remains ambiguous. The CDR3 is 15 residues long. The germline V gene has CDR1 SGHVS and CDR2 FQNEAQ.

This clonotype appeared a few times. V usage is TRBV3-1 and J usage is TRBJ2-5, with D possibly being TRBD1 (5 bases). The CDR3 consists of 14 residues. Germline CDR1 and CDR2: LGHDT and YNNKEL (reference sequence). V lost 5 bases, J lost 4 bases, and 14 bases lay in between. The DNA of the CDR3 is TGTGCCAGCAGCGCCCGATTGGGGCCAGAGACCCAGTACTTC. Residues: CASSARLGPETQYF.

This clonotype was found a few times. This rearrangement joins TRBV5-1 to TRBJ1-4; D is possibly TRBD1 (6 bases). Germline CDR1 and CDR2: SGHRS and YFSETQ. V lost 3 bases and J 5 bases, leaving 14 bases between the germline ends. CDR3 length: 15 amino acids. The CDR3: CASSWIGTPNEKLFF. CDR3 bases: TGCGCCAGCAGCTGGATTGGGACACCGAATGAAAAACTGTTTTTT.

V and J are TRBV5-5 and TRBJ2-5, with D maybe TRBD2 (6 bases). The CDR3 consists of 15 residues. Trimming removed 0 bases from V and 5 bases from J, with 14 bases in between. Germline V CDR1 and CDR2: SGHKS, YYEKEE (reference sequence). The CDR3 protein is CASSLGQGLGETQYF. The CDR3 DNA follows: TGTGCCAGCAGCTTGGGGCAGGGACTGGGCGAGACCCAGTACTTC.

V and J are TRBV24-1 and TRBJ2-5, with 9 bases identical to TRBD1. TRBJ2-7 matches the DNA end more closely, so the J call is doubtful. Germline values: CDR1 KGHDR, CDR2 SFDVKD. The length of the CDR3 is 14 residues. The DNA of the CDR3 is TGTGCCACCGGGCCGGGACAGGGTCCCTACGAGCAGTACTTC. Residues: CATGPGQGPYEQYF.